This entry lists 9 T cell receptor beta chains sequenced from one sample in a study of T cells in Graves' hyperthyroidism and ophthalmopathy (dated by TCRdb to between 2017 and 2020). Library method: multiplex PCR. TCRdb lists the instrument as Illumina HiSeq 2000. The TCR beta CDR3 regions were amplified from the RNA transcripts. The first round of RT-PCR for the TCR CDR3 was performed with the HTBI primer set and the Qiagen OneStep RT-PCR kit. TCRdb reran the public reads through fastp at Q25 and MiXCR, keeping productive beta chains. Each record represents a unique CDR3 protein, reported with the most common genes and DNA among its rows. The sample includes hundreds of thousands of distinct CDR3 sequences, with about 15% observed a single time. The ten largest clones take up 10% of the sample. Sequenced sample: blood. The origin of the receptors is a woman in her late teens or twenties with Graves' hyperthyroidism.

This clonotype was counted many times. This rearrangement joins TRBV28 to TRBJ2-3, with D unresolved. Germline V gives CDR1 MDHEN, CDR2 SYDVKM. There are 12 residues in the CDR3. Trimming stripped 10 bases from V and 6 bases from J, with 14 bases between. CDR3 region: CAIRGSRDTQYF. CDR3 nucleotides: TGTGCCATTCGCGGATCCCGGGATACGCAGTATTTT.

This chain links TRBV24-1 with TRBJ2-4; 7 bases match TRBD1. The V segment lost 2 bases and the J segment 6 bases; nucleotides outside the gene matches: 6. Germline loops: CDR1 KGHDR, CDR2 SFDVKD. The CDR3 is 15 residues long. This CDR3 reads CATSDSRQGPNIQYF. CDR3 sequence (DNA): TGTGCCACCAGTGATTCCCGACAGGGACCAAACATTCAGTACTTC.

This clonotype was detected ten times or more. CDR3 loop: CATSRDRARGNSPLHF. The CDR3 region has the DNA TGTGCCACCAGCAGAGATCGGGCCAGGGGGAATTCACCCCTCCACTTT. This chain links TRBV15 with TRBJ1-6; 7 bases match TRBD1. After removal of 0 bases from V and 7 bases from J, the junction contained 6 bases not matched to a gene. CDR1 is LNHNV, CDR2 YYDKDF, per germline (reference sequence). The CDR3 totals 16 residues.

This clonotype has only a few counts. This chain connects TRBV4-3 to TRBJ2-1, with 7 positions matching TRBD2. This CDR3 comprises 18 residues. Germline assignment: CDR1 LGHNA and CDR2 YSLEER. The V gene end was trimmed by 0 bases and the J gene end by 8 bases; junction bases not matched to a gene: 16. The CDR3 here is CASSQDLGEGAVRDEQFF. For the CDR3, the DNA is TGCGCCAGCAGCCAAGATCTAGGGGAGGGAGCGGTCCGAGATGAGCAGTTCTTC.

This clonotype was recorded a few times. The chain carries TRBV29-1 and TRBJ2-7, with 10 positions matching TRBD1. This CDR3 is 15 amino acids long. The V gene end was trimmed by 0 bases and the J gene end by 4 bases; junction bases not matched to a gene: 6. CDR1 is SQVTM, CDR2 ANQGSEA, per germline. The CDR3 DNA reads as TGCAGCGTTGAAGACCCGGGACAGGGGATGTACGAGCAGTACTTC. Translation gives CSVEDPGQGMYEQYF.

At least ten counts were recorded for this clonotype. The chain couples TRBV20-1 to TRBJ2-7, with D perhaps matching TRBD1 or TRBD2 (5 bases each). CDR1 DFQATT and CDR2 SNEGSKA come from the germline V gene (reference sequence). This CDR3 has 17 amino acids. The ends were cut back, 1 base at V and 4 bases at J, with 23 bases in the middle. The CDR3 sequence is CSARGSEGGGAVYEQYF. Written as DNA, the CDR3 is TGCAGTGCTAGAGGTTCCGAGGGCGGTGGGGCCGTGTACGAGCAGTACTTC.

This clonotype was seen at least ten times. The CDR3 reads CASSLSPGQGNTGELFF. Written as DNA, the CDR3 is TGTGCCAGCAGTTTATCTCCGGGACAGGGTAACACCGGGGAGCTGTTTTTT. The genes are TRBV28 and TRBJ2-2; 9 bases are a match to TRBD1. V gave up 1 base and J gave up 2 bases; unmatched junction bases: 5. CDR1 is MDHEN, CDR2 SYDVKM, per germline. The CDR3 extends over 17 amino acids.

This clonotype was recorded many times. This chain joins TRBV7-9 and TRBJ2-1; D gene uncertain. V lost 2 bases, J lost 2 bases, and 10 bases lay in between. Germline-derived CDR1 and CDR2 are SEHNR and FQNEAQ (reference sequence). CDR3 size: 15 residues. CDR3 loop: CASSLSTSPYNEQFF. Here the CDR3 DNA reads TGTGCCAGCAGCTTAAGTACAAGCCCCTACAATGAGCAGTTCTTC. The full variable domain, in which reference TRBV7-9 and TRBJ2-1 provide the parts outside the CDR3, is DTGVSQNPRHKITKRGQNVTFRCDPISEHNRLYWYRQTLGQGPEFLTYFQNEAQLEKSRLLSDRFSAERPKGSFSTLEIQRTEQGDSAMYLCASSLSTSPYNEQFFGPGTRLTVL.

J is TRBJ2-3 and V is TRBV5-4, with unresolved D. The V and J ends lost 10 bases and 2 bases respectively, with 26 bases between them. CDR1 SGHNT and CDR2 YYREEE come from the germline V gene (reference sequence). The CDR3 consists of 17 residues. CDR3 sequence reads: CAVRPQAAWTPTDTQYF. CDR3 nucleotides: TGTGCCGTCCGCCCCCAGGCCGCGTGGACCCCCACAGATACGCAGTATTTT.